These T cell receptor beta chains were read from a single sample in a study of shared clonotypes between healthy human individuals. Profiled with immunoSEQ multiplex PCR; TCRdb holds only in-frame clones, not every one. Of millions of clones in the sample, 85% to 95% were seen once. Sequencing used naive CD4+ T cells sorted from blood. The receptors come from a man aged 18-30 years in good health. Each CDR3 is given with its conserved first and last residue. D genes are given only for firm matches.

d_call: -
v_call: TRBV27
j_call: TRBJ2-4
cdr3_aa: CASSAQGAGGVAKNIQYF
cdr3_nt: TGTGCCAGCAGTGCCCAGGGGGCTGGGGGGGTAGCCAAAAACATTCAGTACTTC

d_call: -
v_call: TRBV19
j_call: TRBJ1-1
cdr3_aa: CASSIEGRLYNEAFF
cdr3_nt: TGTGCCAGTAGTATAGAGGGCAGGCTATATAATGAAGCTTTCTTT

d_call: TRBD1
v_call: TRBV29-1
j_call: TRBJ1-1
cdr3_aa: CSVEGQGGTEAFF
cdr3_nt: TGCAGCGTTGAGGGACAGGGTGGCACTGAAGCTTTCTTT

d_call: TRBD1
v_call: TRBV5-1
j_call: TRBJ2-7
cdr3_aa: CASNTGQGSYEQYF
cdr3_nt: TGCGCCAGCAACACGGGACAGGGGTCCTACGAGCAGTACTTC

d_call: TRBD1
v_call: TRBV6-5
j_call: TRBJ2-5
cdr3_aa: CASSWGRGRGETQYF
cdr3_nt: TGTGCCAGCAGTTGGGGCAGGGGGCGAGGAGAGACCCAGTACTTC

d_call: TRBD1
v_call: TRBV18
j_call: TRBJ1-2
cdr3_aa: CASSPGTGVGNTF
cdr3_nt: TGTGCCAGCTCACCGGGGACAGGGGTCGGAAACACCTTC

d_call: -
v_call: TRBV9
j_call: TRBJ2-2
cdr3_aa: CASSLDTGELFF
cdr3_nt: TGTGCCAGCAGTCTGGACACCGGGGAGCTGTTTTTT

d_call: TRBD2
v_call: TRBV27
j_call: TRBJ2-5
cdr3_aa: CASSSGLAGGYQETQYF
cdr3_nt: TGTGCCAGCAGTTCGGGACTAGCGGGGGGGTACCAAGAGACCCAGTACTTC

d_call: TRBD1
v_call: TRBV5-5
j_call: TRBJ2-7
cdr3_aa: CASSPPRTGVSYEQYF
cdr3_nt: TGTGCCAGCAGCCCTCCCCGGACAGGGGTCTCCTACGAGCAGTACTTC

d_call: TRBD1
v_call: TRBV19
j_call: TRBJ2-7
cdr3_aa: CASSSGTGNGAYEQYF
cdr3_nt: TGTGCCAGTAGTTCCGGGACAGGGAACGGGGCCTACGAGCAGTACTTC

d_call: TRBD2
v_call: TRBV5-4
j_call: TRBJ2-3
cdr3_aa: CASSFRTSGRDTQYF
cdr3_nt: TGTGCCAGCAGCTTCAGGACTAGCGGGAGGGATACGCAGTATTTT

d_call: -
v_call: TRBV10-3
j_call: TRBJ2-1
cdr3_aa: CAISESGASSYNEQFF
cdr3_nt: TGTGCCATCAGTGAGTCTGGGGCGAGCTCCTACAATGAGCAGTTCTTC

d_call: TRBD1
v_call: TRBV5-1
j_call: TRBJ2-5
cdr3_aa: CASSLGTGGGQETQYF
cdr3_nt: TGCGCCAGCAGCTTAGGGACAGGGGGCGGACAAGAGACCCAGTACTTC